This T cell receptor (beta chain) appears in the sequencing data of a study of PD-1 blockade in classical Hodgkin lymphoma. Study-wide context: Nivolumab was administered to patients intravenously at 3 mg/kg every 2 weeks.

The assay was immunoSEQ multiplex PCR, and TCRdb's table has in-frame clones only and misses some. The sample lists roughly 100,000 clones, roughly 87% occurring once. Trimming left V 0 bases short and J 9 bases short, with 22 bases between. This CDR3 is 17 amino acids long. The germline V gene has CDR1 SGHAT and CDR2 FQNNGV. This clone was found once. Its target is not known. Study-wide points: By C4D1 there was a significant rise in CD4+ TCR diversity but not in CD8+ TCR diversity.

The sample's time point: cycle 4 day 1 (C4D1), after about 6 weeks of nivolumab. All patients relapsed after autologous stem cell transplantation, and brentuximab vedotin exposure varied. The chain recombines TRBV11-2 with TRBJ2-3, with D possibly being TRBD2 (6 bases). The TCR was taken from a human donor with classical Hodgkin lymphoma. Sequenced here: peripheral blood mononuclear cells (PBMCs), sampled before the fourth cycle of nivolumab. The CDR3 DNA reads TGTGCCAGCAGCTTAGATCGGGAGACCACTGGGATGGGGACGCAGTATTTT. Encoded protein: CASSLDRETTGMGTQYF.